This record covers a single T cell receptor beta chain. Both 60 Vbeta primers and 13 Jbeta primers went into the PCR. Assay: immunoSEQ multiplex PCR; the TCRdb copy retains only in-frame clones and omits some. The sample table includes around 74,000 clones. Germline V gene sequence: CDR1 SGHNT, CDR2 YYREEE (reference sequence). Losses at the gene ends were 0 bases for V and 3 bases for J; bases not matched to a gene: 2. CDR3 size: 15 residues. This sample stems from a study of cytomegalovirus exposure and HLA in healthy donors. The chain couples TRBV5-4 to TRBJ2-3; 9 bases match TRBD1. The source of this sequence is a man between 50 and 59 years old in good health and CMV-seropositive. Sequencing was done on a sample of PBMCs. Written as DNA, the CDR3 is TGTGCCAGCAGCTTGGGGGGACAGGGTACAGATACGCAGTATTTT. As protein: CASSLGGQGTDTQYF.